The 12 T cell receptor beta chains below all came from one sample that was sequenced in a study of cytomegalovirus exposure and HLA in healthy donors. 60 Vbeta and 13 Jbeta primers were used in PCR. Clones were sequenced by immunoSEQ multiplex PCR, and TCRdb holds only the in-frame ones, with some missing. The sample lists 150,000 to 200,000 clones, roughly 74% occurring once. Sequenced sample: PBMCs. Every receptor here comes from a woman between 40 and 55 years old in good health and CMV-seropositive.

A remark on this clone: The same CDR3 also results from other DNA sequences found in this sample. The chain joins TRBV4-2 to TRBJ2-7, with 10 positions matching TRBD2. Germline CDR1 reads LGHNA; CDR2 reads YNFKEQ. V lost 1 base and J lost 0; bases outside the gene matches: 0. The CDR3 loop spans 15 amino acids. DNA for the CDR3: TGTGCCAGCAGCCAAGGACTAGCGGGCTCCTACGAGCAGTACTTC. It codes for CASSQGLAGSYEQYF.

The gene calls are TRBV5-8 and TRBJ1-2; 10 bases line up with TRBD1. This CDR3 spans 17 amino acids. CDR1 SGHTS and CDR2 YDEGEE come from the germline V gene. Trimming removed 1 base from V and 3 bases from J; junction bases left unmatched: 9. CDR3 in DNA: TGTGCCAGCAGCTTGTACCGGGGACAGGGGTTCGACTATGGCTACACCTTC. Residues: CASSLYRGQGFDYGYTF.

The chain couples TRBV28 to TRBJ2-7, with D unclear. The V end was cut by 2 bases, the J end by 11 bases, with 16 bases between. The CDR3 extends over 13 amino acids. Germline lookup yields CDR1 MDHEN and CDR2 SYDVKM. The CDR3 DNA sequence: TGTGCCAGCAGTTTAGTTTGGCAGTGTGGAGAGTACTTC. This translates into CASSLVWQCGEYF.

This chain connects TRBV13 to TRBJ2-7; 9 nucleotides align to TRBD1. The germline gives CDR1 PRHDT, CDR2 FYEKMQ (reference sequence). V dropped 0 bases and J dropped 2; count of bases not matched to a gene: 8. The CDR3 loop spans 17 amino acids. This CDR3 reads CASSLGQRGQGAYEQYF. In DNA form, the CDR3 reads TGTGCCAGCAGCTTAGGCCAAAGGGGACAGGGTGCCTACGAGCAGTACTTC. Full variable domain (outside the CDR3, taken from reference TRBV13 and TRBJ2-7): AAGVIQSPRHLIKEKRETATLKCYPIPRHDTVYWYQQGPGQDPQFLISFYEKMQSDKGSIPDRFSAQQFSDYHSELNMSSLELGDSALYFCASSLGQRGQGAYEQYFGPGTRLTVT.

This clone was counted a few times. The chain uses TRBV19 and TRBJ2-2; no reliable D call. CDR3 length: 13 amino acids. V lost 5 bases and J lost 8, with 12 bases in between. CDR1 LNHDA and CDR2 SQIVND come from the germline V gene (reference sequence). The CDR3 protein is CASSPTRVGELFF. The CDR3 DNA sequence: TGTGCCAGTAGTCCAACCCGAGTTGGGGAGCTGTTTTTT.

Notes on this clone: One end of the junction is discordant with germline, which a read error may explain. The J gene is TRBJ1-1, the V gene TRBV7-7; 7 nucleotides line up with TRBD1. The CDR3 extends over 19 amino acids. From germline, CDR1 is SSHAT and CDR2 FNYEAQ (reference sequence). The CDR3 protein is CASSFGQDRITLMNTEAFF. The CDR3 bases are TGTGCTAGCAGCTTCGGACAGGATCGGATTACCCTCATGAACACTGAAGCTTTCTTT.

In its sample, this clone was seen once. The chain carries TRBV5-4 and TRBJ2-5, with 7 bases identical to TRBD1. The J call may be faulty, since TRBJ2-7 better matches the DNA end. Germline loops: CDR1 SGHNT, CDR2 YYREEE (reference sequence). This CDR3 is 13 amino acids long. In DNA, the CDR3 is TGTGCCAGCAGTCATCCGACAGGGCACGAGCAGTACTTC. This codes for CASSHPTGHEQYF.

The chain combines TRBV7-9 with TRBJ1-4; D uncertain. This CDR3 has 16 residues. Germline values: CDR1 SEHNR, CDR2 FQNEAQ (reference sequence). V was pared by 2 bases and J by 7 bases, with 17 bases between. The CDR3 protein is CASSLLIGVSVEKLFF. Here the CDR3 DNA reads TGTGCCAGCAGCTTATTAATCGGGGTTTCCGTTGAAAAACTGTTTTTT.

The chain employs TRBV27 and TRBJ2-1; 9 bases align to TRBD2. This CDR3 contains 15 residues. Per germline, CDR1 MNHEY and CDR2 SMNVEV (reference sequence). V lost 6 bases, J lost 8 bases, and 11 bases stayed unmatched. The CDR3: CASSPSGRLAYEQFF. The CDR3 DNA reads as TGTGCCAGCAGCCCGAGCGGGAGGTTAGCGTATGAGCAGTTCTTC.

This chain joins TRBV5-1 and TRBJ2-7, with TRBD1 matching over 7 bases. CDR1 and CDR2 (germline): SGHRS, YFSETQ. The ends lost 0 bases at V and 5 bases at J; junction bases unmatched: 8. This CDR3 spans 15 amino acids. CDR3 nucleotides: TGCGCCAGCAGCTTGGTTTCAGGGGGAATCGACGAGCAGTACTTC. Its translation is CASSLVSGGIDEQYF.

Here the CDR3 DNA reads TGTGCCAGCACCGTACAGGGGCGGGACGAGCAGTACTTC. Its translation is CASTVQGRDEQYF. The V gene is TRBV6-1, the J gene TRBJ2-7; 7 bases map to TRBD1. V was pared by 7 bases and J by 5 bases, with 8 bases of the junction left unmatched. The CDR3 spans 13 residues. CDR1 and CDR2 (germline): MNHNS, SASEGT.

This chain links TRBV4-2 with TRBJ2-5; tentative D call: TRBD2 (6 bases). V was pared by 1 base and J by 7 bases, with 10 bases between. CDR1 and CDR2 (germline): LGHNA, YNFKEQ. The CDR3 covers 13 residues. The CDR3 region has the DNA TGTGCCAGCAGCCAAGCCCCGGAGGGGACCCAGTACTTC. Its translation is CASSQAPEGTQYF.